One sample yielded the 5 T cell receptor beta chains listed below, sequenced in a study of blood T cell repertoires in COVID-19. Method: immunoSEQ multiplex PCR; TCRdb's copy keeps in-frame clones and lacks some. The data hold 190,000 or so clones, with around nine tenths observed a single time. The material sequenced was peripheral blood. The receptor set was obtained from a young woman who had recovered from COVID-19.

This clone was found once. The rearrangement uses TRBV2 and TRBJ1-5; 9 bases fit TRBD1. CDR3 length: 19 residues. Germline CDR1 is SNHLY and CDR2 is FYNNEI. V gave up 5 bases and J gave up 0 bases; unmatched junction bases: 14. The CDR3 DNA reads TGTGCCAGCAGTCCCAGGACAGGGGATAGACGATTTAGCAATCAGCCCCAGCATTTT. Translated, it gives CASSPRTGDRRFSNQPQHF.

The chain links TRBV2 to TRBJ2-2, with 9 bases identical to TRBD1. V was pared by 6 bases and J by 0 bases, with 2 bases of the junction left unmatched. Per the germline V gene, CDR1 is SNHLY and CDR2 is FYNNEI. The CDR3 totals 15 residues. The CDR3 protein is CASRGTGSNTGELFF. Written as DNA, the CDR3 is TGTGCCAGCAGAGGGACAGGGTCGAACACCGGGGAGCTGTTTTTT.

This chain joins TRBV19 and TRBJ2-5, with 7 bases identical to TRBD1. In germline, CDR1 is LNHDA, CDR2 SQIVND (reference sequence). CDR3 length: 17 residues. V gave up 0 bases and J gave up 2 bases; unmatched junction bases: 9. For the CDR3, the DNA is TGTGCCAGTAGTATAGACCTCCCAGGGGGACCACAAGAGACCCAGTACTTC. This translates into CASSIDLPGGPQETQYF.

As concerns this clone: One end of the junction does not line up with germline, which may come from a read error. CDR3 sequence reads: CASSLVPGRSSYNEQFF. Here the CDR3 DNA reads TGTGCTAGCAGCTTAGTCCCCGGGAGGAGCTCCTACAATGAGCAGTTCTTC. This chain connects TRBV7-7 to TRBJ2-1; 7 bases agree with TRBD2. Germline V gene sequence: CDR1 SSHAT, CDR2 FNYEAQ (reference sequence). The CDR3 runs to 17 residues.

V gene TRBV14 combines with J gene TRBJ1-1; D not certain. This CDR3 spans 14 amino acids. Trimming left V 0 bases short and J 5 bases short, with 10 bases between. CDR1 is SGHDN and CDR2 is FVKESK in the germline V gene. CDR3 in amino acids: CASSQELRRTEAFF. The CDR3 region has the DNA TGTGCCAGCAGCCAAGAATTAAGGAGGACTGAAGCTTTCTTT.